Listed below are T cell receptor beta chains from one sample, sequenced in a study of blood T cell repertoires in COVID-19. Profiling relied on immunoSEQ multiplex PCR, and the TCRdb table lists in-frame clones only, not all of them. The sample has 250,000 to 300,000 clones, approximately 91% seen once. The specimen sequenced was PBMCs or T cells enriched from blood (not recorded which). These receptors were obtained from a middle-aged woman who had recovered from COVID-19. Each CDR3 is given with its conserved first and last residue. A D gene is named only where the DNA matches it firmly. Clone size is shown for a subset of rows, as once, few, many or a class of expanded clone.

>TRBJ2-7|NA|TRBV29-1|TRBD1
CSVGNRGKPYEQYF
TGCAGCGTTGGGAACAGGGGAAAACCCTACGAGCAGTACTTC
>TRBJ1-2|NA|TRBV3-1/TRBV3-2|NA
CASSQVAQSYGYTF
TGTGCCAGCAGCCAAGTCGCCCAGTCCTATGGCTACACCTTC
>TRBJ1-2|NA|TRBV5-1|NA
CASSLFAREGGYTF
TGCGCCAGCAGCTTGTTTGCCAGGGAGGGTGGCTACACCTTC
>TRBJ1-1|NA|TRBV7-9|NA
CASSLTTNTEAFF
TGTGCCAGCAGCTTGACTACGAACACTGAAGCTTTCTTT
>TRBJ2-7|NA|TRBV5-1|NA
CASSNDRSLLSYEQYF
TGCGCCAGCAGCAACGACAGGTCCCTACTCTCCTACGAGCAGTACTTC
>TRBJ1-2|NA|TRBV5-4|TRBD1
CASSLGDRGGYGYTF
TGTGCCAGCAGCTTGGGGGACAGGGGAGGCTATGGCTACACCTTC
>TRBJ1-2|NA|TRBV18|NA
CASSPSRGGYTF
TGTGCCAGCTCACCCTCACGAGGAGGCTACACCTTC
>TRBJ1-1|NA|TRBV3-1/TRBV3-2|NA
CASSHGRNTEAFF
TGTGCCAGCAGCCACGGGAGGAACACTGAAGCTTTCTTT
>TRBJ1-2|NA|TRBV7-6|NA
CASSPDPGFSMGYTF
TGTGCCAGCAGCCCCGATCCAGGCTTCTCTATGGGCTACACCTTC
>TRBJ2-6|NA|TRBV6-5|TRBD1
CASSLQGAGANVLTF
TGTGCCAGCAGTTTACAGGGGGCTGGGGCCAACGTCCTGACTTTC
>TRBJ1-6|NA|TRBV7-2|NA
CASSSETESNSPLHF
TGTGCCAGCAGCTCGGAGACAGAGTCAAATTCACCCCTCCACTTT
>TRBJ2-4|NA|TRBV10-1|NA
CASSRWGRDIQYF
TGCGCCAGCAGTCGGTGGGGCCGAGACATTCAGTACTTC
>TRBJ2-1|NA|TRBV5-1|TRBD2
CASSLGERGGRNEQFF
TGCGCCAGCAGCTTGGGAGAGCGGGGGGGCCGAAATGAGCAGTTCTTC
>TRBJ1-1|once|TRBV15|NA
CATSLRRTEAFF
TGTGCCACCAGCCTAAGGCGGACTGAAGCTTTCTTT
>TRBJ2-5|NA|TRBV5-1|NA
CASSPVGRGETQYF
TGCGCCAGCAGCCCGGTGGGGCGGGGAGAGACCCAGTACTTC
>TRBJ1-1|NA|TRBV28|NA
CASSSRGNTEAFF
TGTGCCAGCAGTTCCAGGGGGAACACTGAAGCTTTCTTT
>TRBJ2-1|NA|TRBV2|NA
CASSVEGVGNEQFF
TGTGCCAGCAGTGTAGAGGGAGTGGGCAATGAGCAGTTCTTC
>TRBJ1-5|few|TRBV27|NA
CASSLSQGRNQPQHF
TGTGCCAGCAGTTTATCCCAGGGCCGGAATCAGCCCCAGCATTTT
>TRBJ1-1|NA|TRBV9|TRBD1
CASSVEAYRGFTEAFF
TGTGCCAGCAGCGTAGAAGCTTACAGGGGGTTCACTGAAGCTTTCTTT
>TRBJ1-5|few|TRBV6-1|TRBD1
CASSERAGTGVWGNQPQHF
TGTGCCAGCAGTGAGAGAGCCGGGACAGGGGTGTGGGGTAATCAGCCCCAGCATTTT
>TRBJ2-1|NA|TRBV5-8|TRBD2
CASSPGLRGGSNEQFF
TGTGCCAGCAGCCCGGGGTTGCGGGGGGGCTCAAATGAGCAGTTCTTC
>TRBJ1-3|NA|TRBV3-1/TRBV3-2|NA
CASGPYRDSGNTIYF
TGTGCCAGCGGACCTTACAGGGACTCTGGAAACACCATATATTTT
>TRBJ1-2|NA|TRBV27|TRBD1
CASSYSSDRGYTF
TGTGCCAGCAGTTATTCATCGGACAGGGGCTACACCTTC
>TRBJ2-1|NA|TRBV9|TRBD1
CASSGAGTGGQNEQFF
TGTGCCAGCAGCGGCGCCGGGACAGGAGGTCAGAATGAGCAGTTCTTC
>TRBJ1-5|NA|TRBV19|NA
CASSARELSQPQHF
TGTGCCAGTAGTGCCAGGGAATTGAGTCAGCCCCAGCATTTT
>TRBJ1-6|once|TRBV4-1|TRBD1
CASSQDVAGGTRITLHF
TGCGCCAGCAGCCAAGATGTCGCAGGGGGTACGCGTATAACCCTCCACTTT
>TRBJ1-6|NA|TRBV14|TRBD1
CASSLPSPGQGFGNSPLHF
TGTGCCAGCAGCCTTCCAAGCCCGGGACAGGGGTTCGGGAATTCACCCCTCCACTTT
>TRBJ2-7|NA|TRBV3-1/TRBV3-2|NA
CASSQEKRGDEQYF
TGTGCCAGCAGCCAAGAAAAACGAGGAGACGAGCAGTACTTC